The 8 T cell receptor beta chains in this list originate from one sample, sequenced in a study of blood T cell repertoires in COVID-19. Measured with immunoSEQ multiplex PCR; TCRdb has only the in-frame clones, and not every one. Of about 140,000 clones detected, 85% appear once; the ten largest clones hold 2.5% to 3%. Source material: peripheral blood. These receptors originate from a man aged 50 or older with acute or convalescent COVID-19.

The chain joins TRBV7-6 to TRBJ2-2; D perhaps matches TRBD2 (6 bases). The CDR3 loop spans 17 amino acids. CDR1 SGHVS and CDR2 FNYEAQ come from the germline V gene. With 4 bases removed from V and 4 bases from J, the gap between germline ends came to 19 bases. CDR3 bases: TGTGCCAGCAGCTCCCTATTACCAGCGGGCCGCACCGGGGAGCTGTTTTTT. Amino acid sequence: CASSSLLPAGRTGELFF. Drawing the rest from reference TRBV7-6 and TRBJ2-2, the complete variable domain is GAGVSQSPRYKVTKRGQDVALRCDPISGHVSLYWYRQALGQGPEFLTYFNYEAQQDKSGLPNDRFSAERPEGSISTLTIQRTEQRDSAMYRCASSSLLPAGRTGELFFGEGSRLTVL.

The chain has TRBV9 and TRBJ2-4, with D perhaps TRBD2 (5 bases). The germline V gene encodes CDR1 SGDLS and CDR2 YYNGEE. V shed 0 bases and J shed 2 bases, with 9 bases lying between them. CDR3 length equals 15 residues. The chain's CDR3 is CASSVGATTKNIQYF. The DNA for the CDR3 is TGTGCCAGCAGCGTAGGGGCGACTACCAAAAACATTCAGTACTTC. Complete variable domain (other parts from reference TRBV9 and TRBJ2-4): DSGVTQTPKHLITATGQRVTLRCSPRSGDLSVYWYQQSLDQGLQFLIQYYNGEERAKGNILERFSAQQFPDLHSELNLSSLELGDSALYFCASSVGATTKNIQYFGAGTRLSVL.

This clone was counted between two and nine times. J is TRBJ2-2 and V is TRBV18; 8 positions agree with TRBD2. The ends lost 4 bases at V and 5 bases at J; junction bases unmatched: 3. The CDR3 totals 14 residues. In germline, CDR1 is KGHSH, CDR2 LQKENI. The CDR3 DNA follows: TGTGCCAGCTCACTTATAGCGGGGACCGGGGAGCTGTTTTTT. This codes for CASSLIAGTGELFF.

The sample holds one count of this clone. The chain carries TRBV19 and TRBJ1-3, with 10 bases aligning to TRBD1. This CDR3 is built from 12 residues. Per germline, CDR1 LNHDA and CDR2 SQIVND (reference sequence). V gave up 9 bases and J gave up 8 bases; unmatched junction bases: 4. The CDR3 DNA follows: TGTGCCAGCGGACAGGGGGTTTACACCATATATTTT. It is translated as CASGQGVYTIYF.

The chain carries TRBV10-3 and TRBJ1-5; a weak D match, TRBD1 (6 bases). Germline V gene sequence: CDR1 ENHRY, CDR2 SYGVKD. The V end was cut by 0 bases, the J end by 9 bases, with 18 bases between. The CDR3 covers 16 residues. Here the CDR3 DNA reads TGTGCCATCAGTGAGTCGAGGGACATAGTCACGTCGCCCCAGCATTTT. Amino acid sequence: CAISESRDIVTSPQHF.

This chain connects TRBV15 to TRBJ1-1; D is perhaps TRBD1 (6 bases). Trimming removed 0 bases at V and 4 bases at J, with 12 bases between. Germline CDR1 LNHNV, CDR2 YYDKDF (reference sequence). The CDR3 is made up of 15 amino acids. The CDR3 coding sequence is TGTGCCACCAGCAGAGATCAGGGGCCTGGCACTGAAGCTTTCTTT. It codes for CATSRDQGPGTEAFF.

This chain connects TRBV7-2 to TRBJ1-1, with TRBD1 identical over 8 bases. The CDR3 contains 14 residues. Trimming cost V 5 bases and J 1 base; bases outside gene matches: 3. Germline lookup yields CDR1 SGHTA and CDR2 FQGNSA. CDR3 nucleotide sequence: TGTGCCAGCAGCGCCGGGACAGGGAACACTGAAGCTTTCTTT. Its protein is CASSAGTGNTEAFF.

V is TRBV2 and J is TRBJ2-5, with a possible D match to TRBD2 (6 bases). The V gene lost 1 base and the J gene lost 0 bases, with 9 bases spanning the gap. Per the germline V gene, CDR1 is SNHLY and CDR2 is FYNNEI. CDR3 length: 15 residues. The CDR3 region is CASSEGDWHQETQYF. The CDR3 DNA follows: TGTGCCAGCAGTGAAGGGGACTGGCACCAAGAGACCCAGTACTTC.